This section outlines one T cell receptor (beta chain) sequence together with its context. There are 14 residues in the CDR3. Looked up from germline, CDR1 is MNHEY and CDR2 is SVGAGI. Trimming removed 4 bases from V and 6 bases from J; junction bases left unmatched: 8. The data are from a study of blood T cell repertoires in COVID-19. Study summary: The United States, Italy and Spain provided the acute and convalescent COVID-19 samples. T cells, B-cell-depleted T cells, or PBMCs supplied cDNA or gDNA.

Original methodology: Reference gene primer amplification gave nucleated cell count estimates. Sequencing was performed with immunoSEQ multiplex PCR; in TCRdb, only in-frame clones are kept and a portion is missing. That table furnishes V, J and clone size, whereas the DNA furnished D and trimming. The sample has about 400,000 clones; 70% to 90% are singletons. The clonotype comes from a man aged 40-55 years with acute or convalescent COVID-19. The V call is TRBV6-5, the J call TRBJ2-7; 8 nucleotides line up with TRBD2. Sequenced input: peripheral blood. The CDR3 protein is CASSSQRENGEQYF. CDR3 bases: TGTGCCAGCAGTTCTCAGCGGGAGAATGGCGAGCAGTACTTC.